This TCR beta chain stems from a study of blood T cell repertoires in COVID-19 (dated by TCRdb to the early 2020s). With regard to the full study: Samples covering the acute and convalescent phases of COVID-19 were provided by collaborators in the United States, Italy and Spain. The prospective study material was composed of cDNA or gDNA derived from T cells, B-cell-depleted T cells, or PBMCs. The dataset comprised deeply sampled blood TCRbeta repertoires from subjects exposed to, actively infected with, or recovered from COVID-19. A freely available public database, intended as a resource for researchers studying the immune response to SARS-CoV-2, is where the repertoires were released. Samples were obtained from the ongoing ImmuneRACE study (first 160 participants) and from about 1,300 subjects provided by 6 global collaborators. Nearly every sample came with metadata listing a de-identified subject ID, COVID-19 status, age in years and sex. Where HLA class I and class II types were available, the types were taken from metadata supplied by the sample provider, not from assay-based typing.

V loses 8 bases of germline sequence and J loses 5 bases, and the interval between the two ends is 12 bases. Spanning cysteine to phenylalanine, the CDR3 consists of 12 amino acids. Of the read, only the CDR3 DNA is kept; its 36 bases are in frame from base 1. This clone has a single count. Which antigen it targets is not known. Per-base qualities were not stored, and no clone one base away is much larger. Points the paper makes about the study in general: Clinical and demographic metadata were provided uncurated, with the amount varying by source and participant.

The collaborating institutions used their own protocols to collect whole blood in K2EDTA tubes. For TCRbeta analysis, collaborators shipped samples as frozen whole blood, isolated PBMCs, or DNA extracted from either of those sample types. TCRbeta CDR3 regions were amplified from genomic DNA using the immunoSEQ Assay, a bias-controlled multiplex PCR. Turning to the authors' computational methods: The number of nucleated cells in each sample was estimated by amplification of reference gene primers within the assay. Sequence reads were collapsed and filtered to measure the absolute abundance of every unique TCRbeta CDR3 rearrangement. For each sample, productive Simpson clonality was calculated by taking the square root of Simpson's diversity index across productive rearrangements. What TCRdb holds here is the immuneACCESS table cut down to in-frame rearrangements. Part of the clones is not present; checked against another copy, under half of the missing clones reflect an unresolved V gene, and the others are unexplained. V, J and clone size are taken as reported in that table, and D and trimming were inferred from the DNA itself. The sample table lists around 60,000 clones, approximately 91% of them with a count of one. The top ten clones comprise around an eighth of the sample.

The chain joins TRBV12-3 or TRBV12-4 to TRBJ1-1; TRBD1 is possibly the D segment (5 matching bases). The receptor was isolated from a woman aged 55-75 years with active COVID-19. Sample: peripheral blood. The CDR3: CASLRGLTEAFF. The DNA sequence follows: TGTGCCAGCCTCCGGGGGTTGACTGAAGCTTTCTTT.